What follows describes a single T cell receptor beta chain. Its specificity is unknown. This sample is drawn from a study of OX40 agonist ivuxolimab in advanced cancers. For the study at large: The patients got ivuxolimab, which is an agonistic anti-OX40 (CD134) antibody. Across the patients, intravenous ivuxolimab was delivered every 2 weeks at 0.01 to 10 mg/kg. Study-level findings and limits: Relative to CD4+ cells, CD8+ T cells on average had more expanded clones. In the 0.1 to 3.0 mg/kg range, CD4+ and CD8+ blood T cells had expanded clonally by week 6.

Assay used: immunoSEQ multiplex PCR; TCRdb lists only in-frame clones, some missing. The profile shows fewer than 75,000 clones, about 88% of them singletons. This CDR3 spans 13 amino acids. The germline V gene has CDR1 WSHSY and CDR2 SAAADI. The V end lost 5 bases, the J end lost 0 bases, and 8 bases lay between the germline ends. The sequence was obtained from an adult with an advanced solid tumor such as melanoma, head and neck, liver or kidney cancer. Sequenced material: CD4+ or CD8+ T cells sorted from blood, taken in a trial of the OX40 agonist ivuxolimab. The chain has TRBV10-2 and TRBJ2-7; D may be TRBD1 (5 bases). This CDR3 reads CASSRGPSYEQYF. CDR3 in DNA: TGCGCCAGCAGTAGGGGCCCCTCCTACGAGCAGTACTTC.